The 5 T cell receptor beta chains listed next were all sequenced from one sample in a study of cytomegalovirus exposure and HLA in healthy donors. PCR amplification relied on 60 Vbeta primers (plus 13 Jbeta primers). Clones were sequenced by immunoSEQ multiplex PCR, and TCRdb holds only the in-frame ones, with some missing. This table holds approximately 190,000 clones, more than 60% found once. Source material: PBMCs. These receptors all stem from a woman in her 30s in good health and CMV-seropositive.

This chain connects TRBV18 to TRBJ2-1, with 12 bases matching TRBD2. CDR3 length equals 16 residues. J was trimmed by 4 bases and V by 3 bases; bases with no gene match: 4. Germline-derived CDR1 and CDR2 are KGHSH and LQKENI. The CDR3 DNA sequence: TGTGCCAGCTCACCGCTGACTAGCGGGAGATACAATGAGCAGTTCTTC. Protein: CASSPLTSGRYNEQFF.

This clone came up once. V and J are TRBV19 and TRBJ2-5; TRBD1 agrees at 7 bases. Per germline, CDR1 LNHDA and CDR2 SQIVND (reference sequence). Unmatched junction bases numbered 5, after V lost 5 bases and J lost 2 bases. This CDR3 region has 14 residues. The CDR3 sequence is CASSGRQGQETQYF. CDR3 bases: TGTGCCAGTAGTGGAAGACAGGGACAAGAGACCCAGTACTTC.

The J gene is TRBJ2-5, the V gene TRBV14; tentative D call: TRBD1 (5 bases). The last part of the DNA fits TRBJ2-7 better; the J call may be wrong. This CDR3 contains 14 residues. Germline V gene data show CDR1 as SGHDN and CDR2 as FVKESK. DNA of the CDR3: TGTGCCAGCAGCCAATATAGGGGTTGGTACGAGCAGTACTTC. Its protein product is CASSQYRGWYEQYF.

The chain employs TRBV5-1 and TRBJ1-3, with D perhaps TRBD1 (5 bases). The CDR3 runs 15 residues. Trimming took 3 bases from V and 2 from J, leaving 12 bases between them. Germline CDR1 and CDR2: SGHRS and YFSETQ. CDR3 nucleotide sequence: TGCGCCAGCAGCTCTCTAGGACACACTGGAAACACCATATATTTT. The encoded protein is CASSSLGHTGNTIYF. Supplemented by reference TRBV5-1 and TRBJ1-3, the full variable domain reads KAGVTQTPRYLIKTRGQQVTLSCSPISGHRSVSWYQQTPGQGLQFLFEYFSETQRNKGNFPGRFSGRQFSNSRSEMNVSTLELGDSALYLCASSSLGHTGNTIYFGEGSWLTVV.

The chain recombines TRBV28 with TRBJ1-2; 7 bases fit TRBD1. V shed 10 bases and J 8 bases; nucleotides not matched to a gene: 13. Germline CDR1 is MDHEN and CDR2 is SYDVKM. The CDR3 is 13 residues long. The CDR3 coding sequence is TGTGCCACATCAAGACAGGGTTCTAGGGGCTACACCTTC. Translation gives CATSRQGSRGYTF.